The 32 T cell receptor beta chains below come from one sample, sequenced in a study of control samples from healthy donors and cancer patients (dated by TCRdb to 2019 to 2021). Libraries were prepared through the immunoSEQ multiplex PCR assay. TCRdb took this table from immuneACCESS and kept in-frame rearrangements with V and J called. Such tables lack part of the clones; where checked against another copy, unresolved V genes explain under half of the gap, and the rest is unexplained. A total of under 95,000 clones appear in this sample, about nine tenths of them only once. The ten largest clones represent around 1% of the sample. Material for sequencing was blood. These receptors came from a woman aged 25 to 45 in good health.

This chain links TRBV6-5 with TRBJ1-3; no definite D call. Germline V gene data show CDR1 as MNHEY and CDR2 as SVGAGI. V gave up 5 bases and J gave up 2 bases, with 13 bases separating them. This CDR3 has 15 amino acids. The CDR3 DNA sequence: TGTGCCAGCAGTAAGCTAGCGCCGGCTGGAAACACCATATATTTT. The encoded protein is CASSKLAPAGNTIYF.

For the CDR3, the DNA is TGTGCCACCAGTGATTCTAGGGGTAGGCAAGAGACCCAGTACTTC. This gives the protein CATSDSRGRQETQYF. The genes are TRBV24-1 and TRBJ2-5, with a possible D match to TRBD1 (5 bases). V shed 2 bases and J shed 2 bases, with 11 bases lying between them. The CDR3 contains 15 residues. Per germline, CDR1 KGHDR and CDR2 SFDVKD.

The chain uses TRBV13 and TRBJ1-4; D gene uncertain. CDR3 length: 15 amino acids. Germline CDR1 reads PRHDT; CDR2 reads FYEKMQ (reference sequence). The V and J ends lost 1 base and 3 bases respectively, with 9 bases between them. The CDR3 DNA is TGTGCCAGCAGCTTAGTCCCCGGTTCTAATGAAAAACTGTTTTTT. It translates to CASSLVPGSNEKLFF.

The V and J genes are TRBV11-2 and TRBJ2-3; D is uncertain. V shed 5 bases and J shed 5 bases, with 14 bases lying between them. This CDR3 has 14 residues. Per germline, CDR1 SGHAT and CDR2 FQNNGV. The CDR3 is CASSLDGVQDTQYF. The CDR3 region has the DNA TGTGCCAGCAGCCTGGACGGCGTTCAAGATACGCAGTATTTT.

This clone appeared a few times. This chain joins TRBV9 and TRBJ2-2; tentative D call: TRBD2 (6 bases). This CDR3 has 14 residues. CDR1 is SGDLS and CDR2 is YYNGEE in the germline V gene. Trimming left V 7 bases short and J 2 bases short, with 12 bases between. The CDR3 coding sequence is TGTGCCAGCCGTGGACTAACAAACACCGGGGAGCTGTTTTTT. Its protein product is CASRGLTNTGELFF. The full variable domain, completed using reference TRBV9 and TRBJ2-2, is DSGVTQTPKHLITATGQRVTLRCSPRSGDLSVYWYQQSLDQGLQFLIQYYNGEERAKGNILERFSAQQFPDLHSELNLSSLELGDSALYFCASRGLTNTGELFFGEGSRLTVL.

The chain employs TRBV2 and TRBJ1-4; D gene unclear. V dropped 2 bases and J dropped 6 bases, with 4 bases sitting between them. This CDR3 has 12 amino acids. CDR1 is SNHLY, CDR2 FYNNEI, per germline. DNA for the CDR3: TGTGCCAGCAGTGAACGGTATGAAAAACTGTTTTTT. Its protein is CASSERYEKLFF.

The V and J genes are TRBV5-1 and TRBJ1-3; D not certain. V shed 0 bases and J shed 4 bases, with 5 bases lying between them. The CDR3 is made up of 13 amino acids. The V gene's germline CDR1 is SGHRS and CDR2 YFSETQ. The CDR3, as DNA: TGCGCCAGCAGCTTGGGACCGGGAAACACCATATATTTT. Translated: CASSLGPGNTIYF.

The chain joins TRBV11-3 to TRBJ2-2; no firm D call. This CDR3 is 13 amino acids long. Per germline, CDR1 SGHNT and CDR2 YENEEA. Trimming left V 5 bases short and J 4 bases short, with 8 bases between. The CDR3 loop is CASSVRTTGELFF. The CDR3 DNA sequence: TGTGCCAGCAGCGTCAGGACCACCGGGGAGCTGTTTTTT.

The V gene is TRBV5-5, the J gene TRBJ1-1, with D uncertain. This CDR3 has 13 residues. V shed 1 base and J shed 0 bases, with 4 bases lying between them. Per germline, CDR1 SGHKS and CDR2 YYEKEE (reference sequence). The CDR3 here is CASSLIVNTEAFF. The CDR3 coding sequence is TGTGCCAGCAGCTTGATAGTGAACACTGAAGCTTTCTTT.

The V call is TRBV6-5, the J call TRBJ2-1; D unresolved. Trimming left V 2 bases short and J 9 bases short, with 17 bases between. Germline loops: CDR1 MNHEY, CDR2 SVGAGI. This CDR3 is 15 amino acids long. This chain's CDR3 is CASSYRGTIRSEQFF. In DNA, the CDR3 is TGTGCCAGCAGTTACCGTGGTACGATTAGATCTGAGCAGTTCTTC.

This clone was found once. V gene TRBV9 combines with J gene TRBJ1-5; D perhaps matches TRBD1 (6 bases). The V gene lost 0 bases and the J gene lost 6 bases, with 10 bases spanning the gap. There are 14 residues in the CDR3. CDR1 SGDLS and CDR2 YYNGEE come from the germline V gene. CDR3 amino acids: CASSVGTVGQPQHF. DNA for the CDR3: TGTGCCAGCAGCGTAGGGACAGTTGGTCAGCCCCAGCATTTT.

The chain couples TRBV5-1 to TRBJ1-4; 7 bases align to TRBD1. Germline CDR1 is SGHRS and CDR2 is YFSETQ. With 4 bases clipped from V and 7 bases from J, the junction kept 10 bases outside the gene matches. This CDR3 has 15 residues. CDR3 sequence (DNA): TGCGCCAGCAGCAACGGGACAGTGCGTGGTGAAAAACTGTTTTTT. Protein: CASSNGTVRGEKLFF.

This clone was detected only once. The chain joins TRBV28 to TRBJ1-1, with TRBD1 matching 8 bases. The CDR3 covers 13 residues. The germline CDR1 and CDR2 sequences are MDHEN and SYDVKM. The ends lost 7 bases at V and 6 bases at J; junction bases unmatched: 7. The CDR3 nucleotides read TGTGCCAGCAACAGGGGGGCATTCCCTGAAGCTTTCTTT. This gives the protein CASNRGAFPEAFF.

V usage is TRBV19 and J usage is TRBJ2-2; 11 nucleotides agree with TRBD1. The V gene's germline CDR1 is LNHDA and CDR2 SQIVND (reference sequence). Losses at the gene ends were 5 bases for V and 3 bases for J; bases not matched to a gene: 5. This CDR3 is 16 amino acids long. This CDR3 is CASSLLGQGDTGELFF. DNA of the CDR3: TGTGCCAGTAGTCTATTGGGACAGGGGGACACCGGGGAGCTGTTTTTT. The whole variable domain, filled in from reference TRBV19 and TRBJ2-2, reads DGGITQSPKYLFRKEGQNVTLSCEQNLNHDAMYWYRQDPGQGLRLIYYSQIVNDFQKGDIAEGYSVSREKKESFPLTVTSAQKNPTAFYLCASSLLGQGDTGELFFGEGSRLTVL.

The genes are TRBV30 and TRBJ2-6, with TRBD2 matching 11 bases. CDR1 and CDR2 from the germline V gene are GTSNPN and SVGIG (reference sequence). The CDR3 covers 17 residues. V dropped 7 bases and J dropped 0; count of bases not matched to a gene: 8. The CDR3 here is CAYPRSGGVSGANVLTF. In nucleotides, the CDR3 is TGTGCCTACCCCCGTAGCGGGGGGGTCTCTGGGGCCAACGTCCTGACTTTC.

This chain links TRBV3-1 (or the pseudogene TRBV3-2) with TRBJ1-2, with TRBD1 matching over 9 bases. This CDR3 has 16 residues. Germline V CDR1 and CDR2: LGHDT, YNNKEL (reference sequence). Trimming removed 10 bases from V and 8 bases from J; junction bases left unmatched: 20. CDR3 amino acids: CATLGGDREEAGGYTF. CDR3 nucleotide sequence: TGTGCCACCCTGGGAGGGGACAGGGAAGAGGCTGGAGGCTACACCTTC.

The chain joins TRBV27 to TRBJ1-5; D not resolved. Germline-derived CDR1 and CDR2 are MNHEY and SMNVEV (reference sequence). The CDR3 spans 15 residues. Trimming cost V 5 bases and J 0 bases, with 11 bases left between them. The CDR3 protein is CASSTTWHSNQPQHF. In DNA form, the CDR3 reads TGTGCCAGCAGTACGACATGGCATAGCAATCAGCCCCAGCATTTT.

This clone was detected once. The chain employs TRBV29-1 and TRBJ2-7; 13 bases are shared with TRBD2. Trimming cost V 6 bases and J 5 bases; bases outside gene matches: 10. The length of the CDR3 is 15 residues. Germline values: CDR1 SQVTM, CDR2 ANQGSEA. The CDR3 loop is CSVGLAGRVGDEQYF. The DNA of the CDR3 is TGCAGCGTGGGACTAGCGGGAAGGGTGGGCGACGAGCAGTACTTC.

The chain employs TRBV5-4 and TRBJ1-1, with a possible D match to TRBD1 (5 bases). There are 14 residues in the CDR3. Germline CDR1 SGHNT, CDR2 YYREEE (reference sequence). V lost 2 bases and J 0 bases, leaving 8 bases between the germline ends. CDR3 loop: CASSFGGLNTEAFF. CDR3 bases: TGTGCCAGCAGCTTCGGGGGTTTGAACACTGAAGCTTTCTTT.

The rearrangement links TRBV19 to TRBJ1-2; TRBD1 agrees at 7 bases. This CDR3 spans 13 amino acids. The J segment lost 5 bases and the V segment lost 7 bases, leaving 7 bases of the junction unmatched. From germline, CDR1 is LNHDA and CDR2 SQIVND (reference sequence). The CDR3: CASNRGVSYGYTF. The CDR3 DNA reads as TGTGCCAGTAACAGGGGCGTTTCATATGGCTACACCTTC.

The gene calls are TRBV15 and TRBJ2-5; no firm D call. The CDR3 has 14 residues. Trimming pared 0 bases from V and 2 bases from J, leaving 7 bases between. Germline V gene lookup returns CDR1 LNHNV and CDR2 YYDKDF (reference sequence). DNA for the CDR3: TGTGCCACCAGCAGAGATCACAGACAAGAGACCCAGTACTTC. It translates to CATSRDHRQETQYF. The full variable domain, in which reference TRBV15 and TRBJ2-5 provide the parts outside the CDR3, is DAMVIQNPRYQVTQFGKPVTLSCSQTLNHNVMYWYQQKSSQAPKLLFHYYDKDFNNEADTPDNFQSRRPNTSFCFLDIRSPGLGDTAMYLCATSRDHRQETQYFGPGTRLLVL.

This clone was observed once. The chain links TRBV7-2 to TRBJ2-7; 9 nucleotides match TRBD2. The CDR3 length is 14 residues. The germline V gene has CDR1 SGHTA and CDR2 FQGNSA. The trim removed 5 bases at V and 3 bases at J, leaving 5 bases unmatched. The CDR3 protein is CASSPLTSGYEQYF. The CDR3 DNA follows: TGTGCCAGCAGCCCTTTGACTAGCGGCTACGAGCAGTACTTC.

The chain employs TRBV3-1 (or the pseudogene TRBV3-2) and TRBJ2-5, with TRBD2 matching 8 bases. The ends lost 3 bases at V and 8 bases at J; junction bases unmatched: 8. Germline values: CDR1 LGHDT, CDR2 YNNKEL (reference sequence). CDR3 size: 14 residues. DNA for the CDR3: TGTGCCAGCAGCCAGGGACTAGACGGGGGCACCCAGTACTTC. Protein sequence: CASSQGLDGGTQYF.

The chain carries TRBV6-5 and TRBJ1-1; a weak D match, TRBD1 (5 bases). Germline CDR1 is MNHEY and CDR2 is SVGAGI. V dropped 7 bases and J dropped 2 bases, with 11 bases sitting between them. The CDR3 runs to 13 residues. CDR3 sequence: CASKPGRNTEAFF. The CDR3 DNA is TGTGCCAGCAAACCAGGGCGTAACACTGAAGCTTTCTTT.

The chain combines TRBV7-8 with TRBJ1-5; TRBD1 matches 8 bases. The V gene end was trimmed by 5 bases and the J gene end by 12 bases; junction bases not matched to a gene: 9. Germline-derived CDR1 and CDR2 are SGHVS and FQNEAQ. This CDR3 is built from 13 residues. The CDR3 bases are TGTGCCAGCAGCCTCACGGGAACAGGGGGCCAGCATTTT. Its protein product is CASSLTGTGGQHF. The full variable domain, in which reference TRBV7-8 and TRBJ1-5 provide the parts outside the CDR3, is GAGVSQSPRYKVAKRGQDVALRCDPISGHVSLFWYQQALGQGPEFLTYFQNEAQLDKSGLPSDRFFAERPEGSVSTLKIQRTQQEDSAVYLCASSLTGTGGQHFGDGTRLSIL.

The CDR3 DNA reads as TGTGCCAGCAGCCAAGGTACCGGGCTTTCCTACGAGCAGTACTTC. Its translation: CASSQGTGLSYEQYF. The rearrangement links TRBV4-2 to TRBJ2-7; D not certain. This CDR3 is 15 amino acids long. Germline V gene lookup returns CDR1 LGHNA and CDR2 YNFKEQ. Trimming shortened V by 1 base and J by 1 base, and 11 bases separated the two germline ends.

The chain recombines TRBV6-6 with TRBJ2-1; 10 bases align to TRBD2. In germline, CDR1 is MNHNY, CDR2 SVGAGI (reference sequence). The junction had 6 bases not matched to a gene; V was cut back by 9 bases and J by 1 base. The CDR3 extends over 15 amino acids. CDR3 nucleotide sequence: TGTGCCAGGGGGGGGACTAGCGTATCCTACAATGAGCAGTTCTTC. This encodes CARGGTSVSYNEQFF.

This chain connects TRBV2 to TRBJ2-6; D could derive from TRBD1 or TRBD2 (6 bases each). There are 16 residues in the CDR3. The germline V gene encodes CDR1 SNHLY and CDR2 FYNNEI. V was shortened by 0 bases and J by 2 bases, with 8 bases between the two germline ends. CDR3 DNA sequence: TGTGCCAGCAGTGAAGCGAGGGGGGCTGGGGCCAACGTCCTGACTTTC. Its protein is CASSEARGAGANVLTF.

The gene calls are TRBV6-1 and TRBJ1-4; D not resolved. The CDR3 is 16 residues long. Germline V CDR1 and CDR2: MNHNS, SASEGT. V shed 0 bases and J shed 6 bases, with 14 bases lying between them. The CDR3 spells CASSEAHYRSYEKLFF. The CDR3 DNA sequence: TGTGCCAGCAGTGAAGCGCATTACAGAAGCTATGAAAAACTGTTTTTT.

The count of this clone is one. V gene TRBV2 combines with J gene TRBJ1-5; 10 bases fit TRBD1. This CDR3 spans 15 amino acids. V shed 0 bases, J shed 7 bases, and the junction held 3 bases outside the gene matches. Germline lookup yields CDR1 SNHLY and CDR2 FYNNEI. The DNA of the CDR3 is TGTGCCAGCAGTGAAGCGACAGGGGGCTACCAGCCCCAGCATTTT. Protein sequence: CASSEATGGYQPQHF.

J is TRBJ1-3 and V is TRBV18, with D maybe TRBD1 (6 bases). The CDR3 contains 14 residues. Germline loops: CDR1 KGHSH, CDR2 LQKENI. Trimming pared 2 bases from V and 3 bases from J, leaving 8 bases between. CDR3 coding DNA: TGTGCCAGCTCACCAGTACAGGGTGGAAACACCATATATTTT. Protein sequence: CASSPVQGGNTIYF.

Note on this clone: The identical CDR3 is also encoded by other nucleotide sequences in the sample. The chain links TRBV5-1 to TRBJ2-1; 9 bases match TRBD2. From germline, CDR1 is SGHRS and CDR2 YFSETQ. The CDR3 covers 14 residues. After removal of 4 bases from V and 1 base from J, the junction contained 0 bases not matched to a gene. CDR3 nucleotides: TGCGCCAGCAGCAGCGGGGGGTCCTACAATGAGCAGTTCTTC. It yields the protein CASSSGGSYNEQFF.